This T cell receptor beta chain was observed in a study of beta chain features in type 1 diabetes. Isolated RNA was reverse transcribed in full, so expressed TCRB transcripts were sequenced. Profiling relied on immunoSEQ multiplex PCR, and the TCRdb table lists in-frame clones only, not all of them. The profile covers roughly 51,000 clones, with about 50% appearing a single time and around 2.5% taken by the ten largest. The CDR3 is 13 residues long. Trimming left V 4 bases short and J 4 bases short, with 9 bases between. CDR1 is MGHRA, CDR2 YSYEKL, per germline. Study conclusions and caveats: Among all four CD4+ subsets, Type 1 diabetes patients had TCRB CDR3s that were moderately but significantly shorter.

About this clone itself: Its antigen remains unidentified.

The clonotype originates from a woman aged 40 to 50 with type 1 diabetes. V and J are TRBV4-1 and TRBJ2-3, with D maybe TRBD1 (6 bases). The sequencing input was Tregs from blood. In nucleotides, the CDR3 is TGCGCCAGCAGCCGTCAGGGGTCAGATACGCAGTATTTT. Its protein product is CASSRQGSDTQYF.